This T cell receptor beta chain was sequenced during a study of monozygotic twins with inflammatory bowel disease. With the 5' RACE reads reprocessed, TCRdb shows one record per CDR3 protein and no DNA. This sample's table has nearly 450,000 distinct CDR3 sequences. The CDR3 runs to 12 residues. Germline CDR1 SGHDN, CDR2 FVKESK. Input material: blood. J is TRBJ2-7 and V is TRBV14. This sequence originates from a human donor with ulcerative colitis or Crohn's disease, or a healthy co-twin of an affected twin (not recorded which). CDR3 region: CASSGTPYEQYF.